What follows is one T cell receptor (beta chain) and its context. Its antigen is undetermined. V lost 4 bases, J lost 5 bases, and 5 bases stayed unmatched. There are 14 residues in the CDR3. Per germline, CDR1 SGHRS and CDR2 YFSETQ. This entry comes from a study of CD8 T cells in ankylosing spondylitis. The study's findings and limits: Ankylosing spondylitis blood appeared to carry a characteristic TCR beta motif of roughly 8 highly homologous variants.

TCRdb fed the 5' RACE reads into MiXCR, producing one record per CDR3 protein. The sample shows fewer than 450,000 distinct CDR3 sequences, roughly 15% of them seen only once. The chain couples TRBV5-1 to TRBJ2-5; 10 positions match TRBD1. The source is a male donor with ankylosing spondylitis. Sequences were obtained from blood, either unsorted or a sorted T cell fraction (not recorded which). CDR3 DNA sequence: TGCGCCAGCAGCGAGACAGGGGGCTGGGAGACCCAGTACTTC. It yields the protein CASSETGGWETQYF. Combining the CDR3 with reference TRBV5-1 and TRBJ2-5 gives the whole variable domain KAGVTQTPRYLIKTRGQQVTLSCSPISGHRSVSWYQQTPGQGLQFLFEYFSETQRNKGNFPGRFSGRQFSNSRSEMNVSTLELGDSALYLCASSETGGWETQYFGPGTRLLVL.